Below are 5 T cell receptor beta chains sequenced from a single sample in a study of Tregs in tolerant kidney transplant recipients. TCRdb's table, derived via immunoSEQ multiplex PCR, lists solely in-frame clones and lacks some. The profile shows tens of thousands of clones, around 90% of them singletons. Recipients received nonmyeloablative bone marrow transplants from related graft donors, with transient mixed chimerism. The sample here was CD4+ T cells from blood (PBMCs), taken 24 months after the transplant. Receptors originate from a human patient who received a combined kidney and bone marrow transplant. Some T cells could come from the graft donor.

The chain has TRBV25-1 and TRBJ2-1; 9 nucleotides align to TRBD2. Germline V gene lookup returns CDR1 MGHDK and CDR2 SYGVNS. CDR3 length equals 13 residues. Trimming removed 6 bases from V and 5 bases from J; junction bases left unmatched: 2. CDR3 sequence reads: CASRGLANNEQFF. CDR3 sequence (DNA): TGTGCCAGCAGAGGACTAGCGAACAATGAGCAGTTCTTC.

The rearrangement links TRBV7-2 to TRBJ2-4; D is possibly TRBD1 (6 bases). The ends were cut back, 0 bases at V and 0 bases at J, with 9 bases in the middle. The CDR3 is 16 amino acids. CDR1 SGHTA and CDR2 FQGNSA come from the germline V gene. Here the CDR3 DNA reads TGTGCCAGCAGCTTAGCGGGGGCCCTAGCCAAAAACATTCAGTACTTC. Translating it yields CASSLAGALAKNIQYF.

The gene calls are TRBV6-5 and TRBJ2-5; 11 nucleotides line up with TRBD1. V shed 7 bases and J 5 bases; nucleotides not matched to a gene: 9. This CDR3 region has 15 residues. Per the germline V gene, CDR1 is MNHEY and CDR2 is SVGAGI. CDR3 nucleotides: TGTGCCAGCAACACCAGGACAGGGGGCGCCGAGACCCAGTACTTC. This sequence encodes CASNTRTGGAETQYF.

The chain is built from TRBV7-7 and TRBJ2-5, with 9 bases identical to TRBD1. This CDR3 contains 17 residues. Germline values: CDR1 SSHAT, CDR2 FNYEAQ (reference sequence). J lost 2 bases, V lost 4 bases, and 11 bases had no gene match. The CDR3 DNA sequence: TGTGCCAGCAGCTCCGGGACAGGGAATAGGAGGCAAGAGACCCAGTACTTC. This encodes CASSSGTGNRRQETQYF.

V gene TRBV29-1 combines with J gene TRBJ1-2, with TRBD1 matching 10 bases. V trimming: 8 bases; J trimming: 0 bases; junction bases outside the gene matches: 6. The CDR3 length is 14 residues. The germline V gene has CDR1 SQVTM and CDR2 ANQGSEA. The CDR3 sequence: CSCWDRGANYGYTF. CDR3 nucleotides: TGCAGCTGCTGGGACAGGGGAGCTAACTATGGCTACACCTTC.